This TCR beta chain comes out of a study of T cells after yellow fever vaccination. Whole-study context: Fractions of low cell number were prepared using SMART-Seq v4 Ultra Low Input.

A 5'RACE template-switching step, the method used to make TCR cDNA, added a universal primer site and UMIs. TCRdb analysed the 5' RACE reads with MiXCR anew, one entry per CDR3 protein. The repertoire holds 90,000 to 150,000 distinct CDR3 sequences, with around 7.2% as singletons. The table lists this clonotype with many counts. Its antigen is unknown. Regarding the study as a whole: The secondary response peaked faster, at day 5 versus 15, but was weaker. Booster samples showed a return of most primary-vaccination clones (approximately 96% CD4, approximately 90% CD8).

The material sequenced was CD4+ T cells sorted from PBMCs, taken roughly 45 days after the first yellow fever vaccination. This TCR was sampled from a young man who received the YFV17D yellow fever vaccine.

The CDR3 DNA reads as TGTGCCAGCCACCAAGGGGCAGTTAACGGCTACGAGCAGTACTTC. Amino acid sequence: CASHQGAVNGYEQYF. The V gene is TRBV2, the J gene TRBJ2-7, with a tentative D call TRBD1 (5 bases). Trimming left V 8 bases short and J 3 bases short, with 20 bases between. This CDR3 region has 15 residues. Germline values: CDR1 SNHLY, CDR2 FYNNEI.